This is a list of T cell receptor beta chains from one sample in a study of T-cell memory formation after mild COVID-19. TCRdb fed the 5' RACE reads into MiXCR, producing one record per CDR3 protein. The sample yields 500,000 to 600,000 distinct CDR3 sequences, more than 15% seen once. The sample was PBMCs or a T cell subset sorted from them (not recorded which). These receptors all stem from an adult woman who had mild COVID-19 (a few samples of this study predate the infection). Cell type and time point are not known. Both conserved end residues are part of each CDR3. The D gene is left open where the match is weak. Part of the rows lack a size; the others show once, few, many or a class for expanded clones.

d_call	clone_size	v_call	j_call	cdr3_nt	cdr3_aa
TRBD1	many	TRBV20-1	TRBJ2-2	TGCAGTGCTAGAGAACCCTCCGGGACAGCCACCGGGGAGCTGTTTTTT	CSAREPSGTATGELFF
-	medium-sized	TRBV6-5	TRBJ2-7	TGTGCCAGCAGTCCCCTAGGAGGCCCCTACGAGCAGTACTTC	CASSPLGGPYEQYF
TRBD1	once	TRBV6-5	TRBJ1-2	TGTGCCAGCAGCCCCACAGGGGAAGGCTACACCTTC	CASSPTGEGYTF
-	-	TRBV11-2	TRBJ1-2	TGTGCCAGCAGCCCTATTCGACAGGAGGCAGCTAACTATGGCTACACCTTC	CASSPIRQEAANYGYTF
-	-	TRBV6-5	TRBJ2-7	TGTGCCAGCAGTTACTCGGGACACTTATACGAGCAGTACTTC	CASSYSGHLYEQYF
-	-	TRBV27	TRBJ1-1	TGTGCCAGCAGTTCCGAGTTCATGGGAGAGACTGAAGCTTTCTTT	CASSSEFMGETEAFF
-	few	TRBV7-3	TRBJ2-1	TGTGCCAGCAGCTTAACGTGGGGTGCAAATGAGCAGTTCTTC	CASSLTWGANEQFF
-	few	TRBV18	TRBJ1-1	TGTGCCAGCTCACCATCGGCAGAGAACACTGAAGCTTTCTTT	CASSPSAENTEAFF
TRBD1	-	TRBV7-6	TRBJ2-7	TGTGCCAGCAGCACCGGAGTAGGACAGGGGATTAACGAGCAGTACTTC	CASSTGVGQGINEQYF
-	few	TRBV24-1	TRBJ2-7	TGTGCCACCAGCCCGACAGCCAAGTCCTACGAGCAGTACTTC	CATSPTAKSYEQYF
TRBD2	-	TRBV7-9	TRBJ2-1	TGTGCCAGCAGCGAGGGACTAGCGGGAGGGAAGCGGTTCTTC	CASSEGLAGGKRFF
-	few	TRBV27	TRBJ1-2	TGTGCCAGCAGTTCAGGGGTCGGCAGGCCCTATGGCTACACCTTC	CASSSGVGRPYGYTF
TRBD1	few	TRBV7-9	TRBJ2-7	TGTGCCAGCAGCTCGACAGGGGGAAGAACCTACGAGCAGTACTTC	CASSSTGGRTYEQYF
-	few	TRBV12-3/TRBV12-4	TRBJ1-3	TGTGCCAGCAGTCCGATGAGCTCTGGAAACACCATATATTTT	CASSPMSSGNTIYF
-	-	TRBV4-1	TRBJ2-5	TGCGCCAGCAGGCGACAGACGTACCAAGAGACCCAGTACTTC	CASRRQTYQETQYF
TRBD1	-	TRBV5-1	TRBJ1-2	TGCGCCAGCAGCTTGGCCGCAGGGGGTCGAGGCTACACCTTC	CASSLAAGGRGYTF
-	-	TRBV5-1	TRBJ1-6	TGCGCCAGCAGCTTGGAACAGGTGAGGGGTTCACCCCTCCACTTT	CASSLEQVRGSPLHF
TRBD1	few	TRBV4-1	TRBJ1-5	TGCGCCAGCAGCCCTTTTACAGGGGGCAGGGGTCAGCCCCAGCATTTT	CASSPFTGGRGQPQHF
TRBD1	few	TRBV5-1	TRBJ2-7	TGCGCCAGCAGCACCGACAGGGCCTACGAGCAGTACTTC	CASSTDRAYEQYF
-	-	TRBV4-3	TRBJ2-7	TGCGCCAGCAGCCAAGATGCCCAGGGCCTCTACGAGCAGTACTTC	CASSQDAQGLYEQYF
TRBD1	few	TRBV29-1	TRBJ2-3	TGCAGCGTTGAAGAAGGCCCAACTCTCGACAGGGCAGATACGCAGTATTTT	CSVEEGPTLDRADTQYF
-	few	TRBV12-3/TRBV12-4	TRBJ2-1	TGTGCCAGCAGTTTGGGTCGGACTACCGAGCAGTTCTTC	CASSLGRTTEQFF
-	few	TRBV7-9	TRBJ2-1	TGTGCCAGCAGCCCGCATCATGGCTACAATGAGCAGTTCTTC	CASSPHHGYNEQFF
-	few	TRBV20-1	TRBJ2-7	TGCAGTGCTTATCCAGCGGTGCCCTACGAGCAGTACTTC	CSAYPAVPYEQYF